This T cell receptor beta chain is from a study of tumour-infiltrating T cells in Burkitt lymphoma. Looking at the study overall: Survival, overall and progression-free, tracked with productive clonality.

Profiled with immunoSEQ multiplex PCR; TCRdb holds only in-frame clones, not every one. The repertoire holds about 15,000 clones, with approximately 82% as singletons. The CDR3 length is 18 residues. Germline V gives CDR1 SGHTA, CDR2 FQGTGA. V was pared by 1 base and J by 0 bases, with 3 bases of the junction left unmatched. This rearrangement joins TRBV7-3 to TRBJ2-2; 12 bases agree with TRBD2. The TCR sequence derives from a human donor with diffuse large B-cell lymphoma. Sequencing was performed on tumor tissue. In DNA, the CDR3 is TGTGCCAGCAGCTTAAGGAGGACTAGCGGGGCGAACACCGGGGAGCTGTTTTTT. Residues: CASSLRRTSGANTGELFF.